Sequencing of this T cell receptor beta chain was carried out in a study of blood T cell repertoires in COVID-19. In germline, CDR1 is MNHEY, CDR2 SVGAGI. The V end was cut by 0 bases, the J end by 2 bases, with 8 bases between. CDR3 length: 14 residues. Sequencing used immunoSEQ multiplex PCR; TCRdb keeps in-frame clones, though not all of them. The sample carries roughly 98,000 clones, about 81% recorded once. The chain has TRBV6-5 and TRBJ2-7, with D hard to call. The sequence derives from a human donor in a cohort sampled during active COVID-19. Sequenced input: peripheral blood. CDR3 DNA: TGTGCCAGCAGTTACTCTTCGGTGACCTACGAGCAGTACTTC. Its translation is CASSYSSVTYEQYF.